Below, 22 T cell receptor beta chains from the same sample are listed, as sequenced in a study of cytomegalovirus exposure and HLA in healthy donors. The study ran its PCR with 60 Vbeta and 13 Jbeta primers. This table comes from immunoSEQ multiplex PCR, and its TCRdb copy is limited to in-frame clones, with some not included. This table has 130,000 or so clones, around 65% appearing once. Sample: PBMCs. These receptors were obtained from a man in his late teens or twenties in good health and CMV-seronegative.

This chain links TRBV4-2 with TRBJ2-1, with 10 bases matching TRBD1. This CDR3 spans 16 amino acids. Trimming removed 4 bases from V and 7 bases from J; junction bases left unmatched: 10. Germline assignment: CDR1 LGHNA and CDR2 YNFKEQ. In DNA form, the CDR3 reads TGTGCCAGCAGCCCATCGGGACAGGGGTATCCTAATGAGCAGTTCTTC. Protein: CASSPSGQGYPNEQFF.

This clone was picked up one time. The V gene is TRBV5-1, the J gene TRBJ1-3; D not resolved. Trimming took 3 bases from V and 2 from J, leaving 9 bases between them. The CDR3 runs 14 residues. The germline CDR1 and CDR2 sequences are SGHRS and YFSETQ. CDR3 bases: TGCGCCAGCAGCTCCGGGGAGCCTGGAAACACCATATATTTT. Amino acids: CASSSGEPGNTIYF. The full variable domain, in which reference TRBV5-1 and TRBJ1-3 provide the parts outside the CDR3, is KAGVTQTPRYLIKTRGQQVTLSCSPISGHRSVSWYQQTPGQGLQFLFEYFSETQRNKGNFPGRFSGRQFSNSRSEMNVSTLELGDSALYLCASSSGEPGNTIYFGEGSWLTVV.

The chain couples TRBV19 to TRBJ1-5; D not resolved. Germline CDR1 and CDR2: LNHDA and SQIVND (reference sequence). V was clipped by 1 base and J by 1 base, with 8 bases between them. This CDR3 comprises 15 residues. The CDR3 DNA sequence: TGTGCCAGTAGTATAGTCCTGAGGAGCAATCAGCCCCAGCATTTT. Encoded protein: CASSIVLRSNQPQHF.

The chain employs TRBV4-3 and TRBJ2-7, with a possible D match to TRBD2 (6 bases). Germline CDR1 LGHNA, CDR2 YSLEER. Trimming removed 0 bases at V and 3 bases at J, with 9 bases between. CDR3 length: 14 amino acids. CDR3 in amino acids: CASSQDAGFYEQYF. Here the CDR3 DNA reads TGCGCCAGCAGCCAAGATGCGGGGTTCTACGAGCAGTACTTC.

The chain links TRBV5-8 to TRBJ2-5; 11 bases agree with TRBD2. With the DNA end fitting TRBJ2-7 better, the J assignment may be wrong. The CDR3 is 18 amino acids. Germline CDR1 reads SGHTS; CDR2 reads YDEGEE. The CDR3 nucleotides read TGTGCTACGGGGAGGGCACCCGGGACTAGCGGCTCCACCTACGAGCAGTACTTC. It yields the protein CATGRAPGTSGSTYEQYF.

This clone turned up a few times. V usage is TRBV5-1 and J usage is TRBJ2-1; D gene ambiguous. CDR3 length: 14 amino acids. Germline CDR1 and CDR2: SGHRS and YFSETQ. V was cut by 5 bases and J by 0 bases, with 9 bases left in between. CDR3 bases: TGCGCCAGCAGTCGAGACATCTCCTACAATGAGCAGTTCTTC. This encodes CASSRDISYNEQFF.

J is TRBJ2-7 and V is TRBV7-8; D is perhaps TRBD1 (6 bases). Germline V gene lookup returns CDR1 SGHVS and CDR2 FQNEAQ. The ends were cut back, 5 bases at V and 6 bases at J, with 14 bases in the middle. CDR3 length: 13 residues. The CDR3 DNA follows: TGTGCCAGCAGCGTGACAGGTCGTGGCGAGCAGTACTTC. The encoded protein is CASSVTGRGEQYF.

On this clone itself: One junction end disagrees with the germline gene, perhaps due to a read error. The chain recombines TRBV19 with TRBJ1-1, with TRBD1 as a possible D gene (5 bases). This CDR3 has 12 amino acids. Germline loops: CDR1 LNHDA, CDR2 SQIVND (reference sequence). DNA for the CDR3: TGTGCCAGCAGCCAGGGTTCCCCTGAAGCTCTCTTT. Translated, it gives CASSQGSPEALF.

The V and J genes are TRBV5-1 and TRBJ1-1; D uncertain. The germline V gene encodes CDR1 SGHRS and CDR2 YFSETQ. Trimming cost V 1 base and J 4 bases, with 17 bases left between them. The CDR3 has 16 residues. Here the CDR3 reads CASSLTRVTAGTEAFF. DNA for the CDR3: TGCGCCAGCAGCTTGACCCGGGTCACGGCGGGCACTGAAGCTTTCTTT.

The rearrangement uses TRBV7-7 and TRBJ2-5; 8 bases align to TRBD1. CDR3 size: 15 residues. V was pared by 1 base and J by 3 bases, with 4 bases of the junction left unmatched. Germline lookup yields CDR1 SSHAT and CDR2 FNYEAQ (reference sequence). The DNA of the CDR3 is TGTGCCAGCAGCTTAGGACAGGGGAGAGAAGAGACCCAGTACTTC. Amino acids: CASSLGQGREETQYF.

V and J are TRBV28 and TRBJ1-1, with D possibly TRBD1 on 6 matching bases. Germline CDR1 MDHEN, CDR2 SYDVKM. Trimming stripped 4 bases from V and 5 bases from J, with 20 bases between. This CDR3 spans 16 amino acids. Written as DNA, the CDR3 is TGTGCCAGCAGTTCTCCTGGGGGCCCCCACCATACTGAAGCTTTCTTT. Translation gives CASSSPGGPHHTEAFF.

The rearrangement links TRBV5-1 to TRBJ1-4; D ambiguous. This CDR3 spans 13 amino acids. Per germline, CDR1 SGHRS and CDR2 YFSETQ. V lost 3 bases and J 5 bases, leaving 8 bases between the germline ends. This CDR3 reads CASSSLSNEKLFF. The CDR3 region has the DNA TGCGCCAGCAGCTCCCTCTCCAATGAAAAACTGTTTTTT.

The chain carries TRBV5-4 and TRBJ2-7; 7 bases match TRBD2. Germline CDR1 is SGHNT and CDR2 is YYREEE (reference sequence). The CDR3 is 15 residues long. V shed 4 bases, J shed 4 bases, and the junction held 11 bases outside the gene matches. CDR3 bases: TGTGCCAGCAGCCCAAGCGGGGACGGCCGATACGAGCAGTACTTC. This encodes CASSPSGDGRYEQYF.

V gene TRBV27 combines with J gene TRBJ1-5; D might be TRBD1 (5 bases). Germline V gives CDR1 MNHEY, CDR2 SMNVEV (reference sequence). The V gene lost 5 bases and the J gene lost 6 bases, with 17 bases spanning the gap. The CDR3 totals 15 residues. The CDR3 loop is CASSPSGGSRQPQHF. In DNA form, the CDR3 reads TGTGCCAGCAGTCCCTCGGGGGGGTCCCGTCAGCCCCAGCATTTT.

This clone was picked up one time. The chain links TRBV28 to TRBJ2-6; weak D call: TRBD1 (5 bases). The germline gives CDR1 MDHEN, CDR2 SYDVKM. The V end was cut by 3 bases, the J end by 4 bases, with 10 bases between. This CDR3 has 15 residues. The chain's CDR3 is CASSLGLRGANVLTF. In DNA form, the CDR3 reads TGTGCCAGCAGTTTGGGGCTGAGAGGGGCCAACGTCCTGACTTTC.

The CDR3 DNA sequence: TGTGCCAGCAGCTTCGTTGTGACAGGGGTCTACAATGAGCAGTTCTTC. Protein sequence: CASSFVVTGVYNEQFF. The rearrangement joins TRBV5-6 to TRBJ2-1, with TRBD1 matching 8 bases. The CDR3 is 16 residues long. The ends lost 2 bases at V and 3 bases at J; junction bases unmatched: 7. Germline V gene data show CDR1 as SGHDT and CDR2 as YYEEEE.

The rearrangement uses TRBV4-1 and TRBJ2-4; TRBD2 matches at 12 bases. The CDR3 extends over 20 amino acids. V dropped 4 bases and J dropped 0; count of bases not matched to a gene: 13. From germline, CDR1 is MGHRA and CDR2 YSYEKL. The CDR3 DNA reads as TGCGCCAGCAGCCCCACCCTGACTAGCGGGGGACCCATAGCCAAAAACATTCAGTACTTC. Translation gives CASSPTLTSGGPIAKNIQYF.

In this sample, this clone turned up a few times. The rearrangement joins TRBV9 to TRBJ2-1; TRBD2 matches 11 bases. The CDR3 has 14 residues. The trim removed 4 bases at V and 7 bases at J, leaving 4 bases unmatched. Germline values: CDR1 SGDLS, CDR2 YYNGEE. The CDR3 nucleotides are TGTGCCAGCAGCATTAGCGGGAGGGTTAATGAGCAGTTCTTC. As protein: CASSISGRVNEQFF. Based on the CDR3 plus reference TRBV9 and TRBJ2-1, the full variable domain is DSGVTQTPKHLITATGQRVTLRCSPRSGDLSVYWYQQSLDQGLQFLIQYYNGEERAKGNILERFSAQQFPDLHSELNLSSLELGDSALYFCASSISGRVNEQFFGPGTRLTVL.

This clone was counted only a few times. CDR3 sequence reads: CASSHDRAGGYTF. CDR3 in DNA: TGTGCCAGCAGTCACGACAGGGCCGGGGGCTACACCTTC. This chain links TRBV5-6 with TRBJ1-2; TRBD1 agrees at 7 bases. Per the germline V gene, CDR1 is SGHDT and CDR2 is YYEEEE. CDR3 length equals 13 residues. The J segment lost 8 bases and the V segment lost 5 bases, leaving 9 bases of the junction unmatched.

V and J are TRBV23-1 and TRBJ1-5; 7 positions match TRBD1. TRBV23-1 is an ORF, and what it does is uncertain. J lost 3 bases, V lost 0 bases, and 8 bases had no gene match. This CDR3 is 17 amino acids long. The chain's CDR3 is CASSQSDRATHNQPQHF. The CDR3 DNA reads as TGCGCCAGCAGTCAATCTGACAGGGCAACACACAATCAGCCCCAGCATTTT.

The CDR3 DNA follows: TGTGCCTGGAGCCGGGGGACGGCGAACACTGAAGCTTTCTTT. This codes for CAWSRGTANTEAFF. The genes are TRBV30 and TRBJ1-1, with a tentative D call TRBD1 (5 bases). V gave up 3 bases and J gave up 1 base, with 12 bases separating them. CDR1 is GTSNPN, CDR2 SVGIG, per germline (reference sequence). The CDR3 contains 14 residues.

The CDR3 protein is CASSVKGALNTEAFF. CDR3 sequence (DNA): TGTGCCAGCAGTGTGAAGGGGGCTTTGAACACTGAAGCTTTCTTT. V and J are TRBV25-1 and TRBJ1-1, with 7 positions matching TRBD1. This CDR3 has 15 amino acids. With 4 bases clipped from V and 0 bases from J, the junction kept 5 bases outside the gene matches. Per the germline V gene, CDR1 is MGHDK and CDR2 is SYGVNS.